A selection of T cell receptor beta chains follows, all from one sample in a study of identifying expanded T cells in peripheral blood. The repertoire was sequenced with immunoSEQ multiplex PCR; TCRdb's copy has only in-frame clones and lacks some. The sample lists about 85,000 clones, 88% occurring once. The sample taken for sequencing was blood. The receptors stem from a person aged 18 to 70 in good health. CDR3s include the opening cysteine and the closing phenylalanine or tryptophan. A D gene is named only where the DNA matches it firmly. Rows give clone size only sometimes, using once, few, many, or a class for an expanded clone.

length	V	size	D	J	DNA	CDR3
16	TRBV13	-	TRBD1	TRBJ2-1	TGTGCCAGCAGCGGCAGTGTGGGGACAGGGTACAATGAGCAGTTCTTC	CASSGSVGTGYNEQFF
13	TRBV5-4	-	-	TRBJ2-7	TGTGCCAGCAGCTTGGGCGTTTCGGGCGAGCAGTACTTC	CASSLGVSGEQYF
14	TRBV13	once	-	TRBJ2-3	TGTGCCAGCAGCTTGGGGCGGGGAAGAGATACGCAGTATTTT	CASSLGRGRDTQYF
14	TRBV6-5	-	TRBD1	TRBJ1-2	TGTGCCAGCAGTCCAGGGGGCTCTCTCTATGGCTACACCTTC	CASSPGGSLYGYTF
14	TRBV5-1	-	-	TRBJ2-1	TGCGCCAGCAGCGAGGAGGGCTCCTACAATGAGCAGTTCTTC	CASSEEGSYNEQFF
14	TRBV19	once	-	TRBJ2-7	TGTGCCAGTAGTACGGGGCGGCCCGCGGGGGAGCAGTACTTC	CASSTGRPAGEQYF
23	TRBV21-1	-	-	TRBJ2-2	TGTGCCAGCAGCAAAATTGGGCCGGGACAGGGGTCTCTAATTAGGGAAAACACCGGGGAGCTGTTTTTT	CASSKIGPGQGSLIRENTGELFF
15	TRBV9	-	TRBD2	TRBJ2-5	TGTGCCAGCAGCGGGTTAGCGGGGGGTCAAGAGACCCAGTACTTC	CASSGLAGGQETQYF
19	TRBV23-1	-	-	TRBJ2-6	TGCGCCACCACCCCCCGTATCTATCGCCATCGCTCTGGGGCCAACGTCCTGACTTTC	CATTPRIYRHRSGANVLTF
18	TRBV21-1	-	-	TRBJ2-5	TGTGCCAGCAGCAAAGGGGCTTTATATGGTACTAGCGAGGAGACCCAGTACTTC	CASSKGALYGTSEETQYF
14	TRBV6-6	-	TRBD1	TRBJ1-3	TGTGCCAGCGGGGACAGTTCCTCTGGAAACACCATATATTTT	CASGDSSSGNTIYF
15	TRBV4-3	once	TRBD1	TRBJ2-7	TGCGCCAGCAGCCGGAAACCGGGACAGGGTTACGAGCAGTACTTC	CASSRKPGQGYEQYF
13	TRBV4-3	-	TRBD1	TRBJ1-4	TGCGCCAGCAGCCAAACCGGGACAGGGGAACTGTTTTTT	CASSQTGTGELFF
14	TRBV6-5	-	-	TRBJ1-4	TGTGCCAGCAGTTATCTGGGGGGAGGAGAAAAACTGTTTTTT	CASSYLGGGEKLFF
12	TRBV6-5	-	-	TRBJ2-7	TGTGCCACCTCCAATCCGGTTGGTGAGGTTCGTTTC	CATSNPVGEVRF
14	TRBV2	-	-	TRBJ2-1	TGTGCCAGCAGTGACTCGAGCTCCTACAATGAGCAGTTCTTC	CASSDSSSYNEQFF
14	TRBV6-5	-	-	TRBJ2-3	TGTGCCAGCAGGCTTAGCGGAACTACAGATACGCAGTATTTT	CASRLSGTTDTQYF
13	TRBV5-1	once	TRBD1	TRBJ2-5	TGCGCCAGCAGCCTTGACAGGGGTGAGACCCAGTACTTC	CASSLDRGETQYF
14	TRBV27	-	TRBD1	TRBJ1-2	TGTGCCAGCAGTCAACAGGGGATTAACTATGGCTACACCTTC	CASSQQGINYGYTF
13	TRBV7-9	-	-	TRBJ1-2	TGTGCCAGCAGCTTTTTTCAGAAGAATGGCTACACCTTC	CASSFFQKNGYTF
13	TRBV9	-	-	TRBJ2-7	TGTGCCAGCAGCGGGGGTTACTCCTACGAGCAGTACTTC	CASSGGYSYEQYF
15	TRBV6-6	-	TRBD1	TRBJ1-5	TGTGCCAGCAGAGATACAGGGGTCGGCAATCAGCCCCAGCATTTT	CASRDTGVGNQPQHF
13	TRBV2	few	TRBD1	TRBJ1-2	TGTGCCAGCAGCGGGACAGTTAACTATGGCTACACCTTC	CASSGTVNYGYTF
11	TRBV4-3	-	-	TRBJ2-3	TGCGCCAGCAGCCAAACAGATACGCAGTATTTT	CASSQTDTQYF